This is a list of T cell receptor beta chains from one sample in a study of shared clonotypes between healthy human individuals. The repertoire was sequenced with immunoSEQ multiplex PCR; TCRdb's copy has only in-frame clones and lacks some. In the table there are 650,000 to 800,000 clones, over 55% of which are singletons. The material sequenced was memory CD4+ T cells sorted from blood. These receptors all come from a woman aged 25-40 years in good health. Both conserved end residues are part of each CDR3. The order of the fields is clone size, J gene, V gene, D gene, CDR3 DNA, CDR3 protein. D genes are given only for firm matches. For some rows the clone size is stated as once, few or many, or as a class when expanded; others skip it.

few,TRBJ1-5,TRBV10-3,TRBD1,TGTGCCATCAGTGCGGGACAGTTTAGCAATCAGCCCCAGCATTTT,CAISAGQFSNQPQHF
once,TRBJ1-1,TRBV28,NA,TGTGCCAGCAGTTTCTACAGGCGGGTGAACACTGAAGCTTTCTTT,CASSFYRRVNTEAFF
NA,TRBJ2-1,TRBV28,TRBD2,TGTGCCAGCCAACTAGCGGGAGTTTTGGGTGAGCAGTTCTTC,CASQLAGVLGEQFF
few,TRBJ1-1,TRBV9,NA,TGTGCCAGCAGCGTAGGGCAGCCGAGCACTGAAGCTTTCTTT,CASSVGQPSTEAFF
NA,TRBJ1-6,TRBV19,TRBD1,TGTGCCAGTTCCAGGGGGAGCTCCTATAATTCACCCCTCCACTTT,CASSRGSSYNSPLHF
NA,TRBJ2-7,TRBV14,TRBD2,TGTGCCAGCAGCCAACTAGCGGGGGCAACCTACGAGCAGTACTTC,CASSQLAGATYEQYF
few,TRBJ1-1,TRBV19,TRBD1,TGTGCCAGTAGTATTCAGGGGGCCGACACTGAAGCTTTCTTT,CASSIQGADTEAFF
NA,TRBJ2-7,TRBV9,TRBD1,TGTGCCAGCAGCCCCCGGGACAGGGTGACCTACGAGCAGTACTTC,CASSPRDRVTYEQYF
NA,TRBJ2-2,TRBV27,NA,TGTGCCAGCAGTTTCGGGGGAGGAGGCGGCGGGGAGCTGTTTTTT,CASSFGGGGGGELFF
NA,TRBJ1-1,TRBV10-3,NA,TGTGCCATCAGCGCGAAAGCCGAGTTGAACACTGAAGCTTTCTTT,CAISAKAELNTEAFF
NA,TRBJ2-7,TRBV28,NA,TGTGCCAGCAGAACAGGGATGGGGGCCTACGAGCAGTACTTC,CASRTGMGAYEQYF